This TCR beta chain was identified in a study of radiation and T cells in renal cell carcinoma. TCRdb's table, derived via immunoSEQ multiplex PCR, lists solely in-frame clones and lacks some. The sample holds about 160,000 clones, about 87% seen once. The V end was cut by 6 bases, the J end by 3 bases, with 12 bases between. The CDR3 is 15 amino acids. The germline V gene encodes CDR1 MNHEY and CDR2 SVGAGI. The time point is: baseline pretreatment blood. Treatment described: 15 Gy SBRT to primary tumor, nephrectomy 4 weeks later. This sample comprised blood, obtained from a patient whose treatment included radiotherapy and nephrectomy. The sequence was obtained from a woman aged 70-85 years with renal cell carcinoma. The chain carries TRBV6-5 and TRBJ1-6, with TRBD1 as a possible D gene (6 bases). For the CDR3, the DNA is TGTGCCAGCAGAAAGGGGGGGAACTATAATTCACCCCTCCACTTT. This codes for CASRKGGNYNSPLHF.